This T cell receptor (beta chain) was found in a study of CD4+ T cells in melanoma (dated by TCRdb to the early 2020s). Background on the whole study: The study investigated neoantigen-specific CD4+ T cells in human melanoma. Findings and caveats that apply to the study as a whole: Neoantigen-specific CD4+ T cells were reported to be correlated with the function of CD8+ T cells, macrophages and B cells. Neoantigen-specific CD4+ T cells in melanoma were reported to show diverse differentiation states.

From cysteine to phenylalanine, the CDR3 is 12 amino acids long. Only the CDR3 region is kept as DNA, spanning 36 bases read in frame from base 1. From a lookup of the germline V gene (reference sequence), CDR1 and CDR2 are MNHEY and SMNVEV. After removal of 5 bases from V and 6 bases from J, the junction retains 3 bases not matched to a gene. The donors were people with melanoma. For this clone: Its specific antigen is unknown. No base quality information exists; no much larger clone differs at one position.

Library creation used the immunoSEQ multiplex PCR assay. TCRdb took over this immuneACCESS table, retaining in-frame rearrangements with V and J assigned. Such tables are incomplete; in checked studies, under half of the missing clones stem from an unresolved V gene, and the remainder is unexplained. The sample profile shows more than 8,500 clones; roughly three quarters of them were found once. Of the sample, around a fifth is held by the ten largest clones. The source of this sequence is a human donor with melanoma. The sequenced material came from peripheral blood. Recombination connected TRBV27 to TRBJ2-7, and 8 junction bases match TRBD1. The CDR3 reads CASSVTGAEQYF. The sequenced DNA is TGTGCCAGCAGTGTGACAGGGGCCGAGCAGTACTTC.